These T cell receptor beta chains were read from a single sample in a study of cytomegalovirus exposure and HLA in healthy donors. Clones were read by immunoSEQ multiplex PCR, and TCRdb kept only the in-frame ones, dropping some. The table shows a few hundred thousand clones, with 75% to 90% occurring only once. Sequenced: PBMCs. These receptors originate from a girl aged 2 to 10 in good health and CMV-seronegative. Both conserved end residues are part of each CDR3. The D gene is left open where the match is weak. Expanded clones are given a class, and other clones once, few, many or no size at all.

D | J | size | V | DNA | CDR3
. | TRBJ2-7 | . | TRBV28 | TGTGCCAGCAGGACTACTCGGTCAATGAAATGGGGGGTCCTCTACGAGCAGTACTTC | CASRTTRSMKWGVLYEQYF
. | TRBJ2-7 | . | TRBV6-5 | TGTGCCAGCAGTGGAGGGGGGGCGTTCTACGAGCAGTACTTC | CASSGGGAFYEQYF
TRBD1 | TRBJ2-5 | . | TRBV5-6 | TGTGCCAGCAGCTTGAGATCCGGGACAGGGGAAGAGACCCAGTACTTC | CASSLRSGTGEETQYF
. | TRBJ2-7 | few | TRBV6-6 | TGTGCCAGCAGTCAAAGGACAGTCATCTACGAGCAGTACTTC | CASSQRTVIYEQYF
. | TRBJ2-1 | . | TRBV27 | TGTGCCAGCGGAGGAACAGGGTACTACAATGAGCAGTTCTTC | CASGGTGYYNEQFF
. | TRBJ2-7 | . | TRBV20-1 | TGCAGTGCTATCGTCAGGGCCGAGCAGTACTTC | CSAIVRAEQYF
. | TRBJ1-1 | . | TRBV6-5 | TGTGCCAGCAGTTACTCGGCAGGGCGGACTGAAGCTTTCTTT | CASSYSAGRTEAFF
. | TRBJ2-1 | . | TRBV6-5 | TGTGCCAGCAGTTACTCGACGGGATACTACGATGAGCAGTTCTTC | CASSYSTGYYDEQFF
. | TRBJ2-5 | . | TRBV25-1 | TGTGCCAGCAGTCCTAGGGGGAGTGGAGAGACCCAGTACTTC | CASSPRGSGETQYF
TRBD2 | TRBJ2-3 | once | TRBV4-1 | TGCGCCAGCAGCCAAAACCTCCGGGGGGGCGTAACAGATACGCAGTATTTT | CASSQNLRGGVTDTQYF
TRBD1 | TRBJ1-3 | . | TRBV7-8 | TGTGCCAGCAGCTGGGGGACAGCGCTCTCTGGAAACACCATATATTTT | CASSWGTALSGNTIYF
. | TRBJ2-1 | . | TRBV11-2 | TGTGCCAGCAGCTTCAGGGACAATGAGCAGTTCTTC | CASSFRDNEQFF
TRBD2 | TRBJ2-1 | . | TRBV15 | TGTGCCACCAGCCGAACTAGCGGGGGGCCCGATGAGCAGTTCTTC | CATSRTSGGPDEQFF
TRBD2 | TRBJ2-7 | few | TRBV7-3 | TGTGCCAGCAGCTCAGTAGGACTAGTCGCCGAGCAGTACTTC | CASSSVGLVAEQYF
TRBD2 | TRBJ2-3 | . | TRBV5-1 | TGCGCCAGCAGCTGGCCCTCAGCGGGGGGGTCCGTCGGCACAGATACGCAGTATTTT | CASSWPSAGGSVGTDTQYF
. | TRBJ1-1 | . | TRBV15 | TGTGCCACCAGCCTTACACGCGCGGGGGAGGGAGCTTTCTTT | CATSLTRAGEGAFF
. | TRBJ1-5 | . | TRBV28 | TGTGCCAGCAGTTTGGGGCAGGGGTTTGAGCCCCAGCATTTT | CASSLGQGFEPQHF
. | TRBJ1-4 | . | TRBV2 | TGTGCCAGCAGGGAGACAGAATCCAATGAAAAACTGTTTTTT | CASRETESNEKLFF
. | TRBJ2-2 | . | TRBV27 | TGTGCCAGCGGGAAACAGGGGAACACCGGGGAGCTGTTTTTT | CASGKQGNTGELFF
TRBD2 | TRBJ2-7 | . | TRBV27 | TGTGCCAGCAGTTTAGTCGGGAGGACCTACGAGCAGTACTTC | CASSLVGRTYEQYF
. | TRBJ1-1 | . | TRBV5-1 | TGCGCCAGCAGCTTACTTCAGGGGAGAGCTTTCTTT | CASSLLQGRAFF
. | TRBJ1-1 | . | TRBV6-6 | TGTGCCAGCACCAGGGGGAACACTGAAGCTTTCTTT | CASTRGNTEAFF
TRBD1 | TRBJ1-1 | . | TRBV5-1 | TGCGCCAGCAGCTGGACAGGAATGAACACTGAAGCTTTCTTT | CASSWTGMNTEAFF
TRBD1 | TRBJ2-7 | . | TRBV5-1 | TGCGCCAGCAGCCGGGGACAGGGGTCGGACGAGCAGTACTTC | CASSRGQGSDEQYF
. | TRBJ1-2 | once | TRBV4-2 | TGTGCCAGCAGCCAAAGAACTGACAGGACTGGCTATGGCTACACCTTC | CASSQRTDRTGYGYTF
TRBD1 | TRBJ1-1 | . | TRBV6-4 | TGTGCCAGCAGTGACAGCATTGACAGGGTCTTTTATCCTGACACTGAAGCTTTCTTT | CASSDSIDRVFYPDTEAFF
TRBD2 | TRBJ2-3 | once | TRBV11-3 | TGTGCCAGCAGCTTAGACGTAGTCCGGCGGGGGGCCGGAAATACGCAGTATTTT | CASSLDVVRRGAGNTQYF
. | TRBJ2-3 | . | TRBV28 | TGTGCCAGCAGTTCCCCAAAGAGTGGCACAGATACGCAGTATTTT | CASSSPKSGTDTQYF
. | TRBJ1-5 | few | TRBV30 | TGTGCCTGGAGCGTAACCTGGACACCCCAGCATTTT | CAWSVTWTPQHF
TRBD2 | TRBJ2-5 | . | TRBV5-6 | TGTGCCAGCAGCGCCGGAATGACTAGCTCACAAGAGACCCAGTACTTC | CASSAGMTSSQETQYF
. | TRBJ2-3 | . | TRBV6-5 | TGTGCCAGCAGCCAATCGGGACACCAGAGAGATACGCAGTATTTT | CASSQSGHQRDTQYF
TRBD2 | TRBJ2-7 | . | TRBV6-5 | TGTGCCAGCAAGTCGTCTAGCGGGAGCTTCTACGAGCAGTACTTC | CASKSSSGSFYEQYF
TRBD2 | TRBJ2-1 | . | TRBV29-1 | TGCAGCGTCGCCCGGCGGGTAGCGGGAGGAGGGGAGTTCTTC | CSVARRVAGGGEFF
. | TRBJ2-3 | . | TRBV5-6 | TGTGCCAGCAGCTTGCGGTTAGATACGCAGTATTTT | CASSLRLDTQYF
. | TRBJ2-3 | . | TRBV10-1 | TGCGCCAGCAGTGACACGGCAGGGTGGATAGATACGCAGTATTTT | CASSDTAGWIDTQYF
. | TRBJ2-1 | . | TRBV28 | TGTGCCAGCAGGGCTACTAGCACCTCCTACAATGAGCAGTTCTTC | CASRATSTSYNEQFF
. | TRBJ1-2 | . | TRBV7-2 | TGTGCCAGCAGCTTAGGTTCACAGGGAGAGAACTATGGCTACACCTTC | CASSLGSQGENYGYTF
. | TRBJ2-2 | . | TRBV7-2 | TGTGCCAGCAGCCGGGCGGAGGGCGGGGAGCTGTTTTTT | CASSRAEGGELFF
TRBD1 | TRBJ1-5 | once | TRBV28 | TGTGCCAGCAGAAGTGACAGGGGGCGAGGAAATCAGCCCCAGCATTTT | CASRSDRGRGNQPQHF